This section outlines one T cell receptor (beta chain) sequence together with its context. The antigen remains unidentified. This sample is part of a study of response to subunit inactivated influenza vaccine. General observations from the study: Authors suggested each seasonal influenza vaccination recruits few new T cells.

TCRdb fed the RT-PCR reads into MiXCR, producing one record per CDR3 protein. The data hold hundreds of thousands of distinct CDR3 sequences, with 12% observed a single time. Germline V gene data show CDR1 as LGHNA and CDR2 as YSLEER. V lost 1 base and J lost 6, with 10 bases in between. The CDR3 totals 13 residues. The sequence came from a man aged 45-65 years who received an inactivated influenza vaccine. The input for sequencing was non-naive T cells sorted from PBMCs, taken about 14 days before vaccination. This rearrangement joins TRBV4-3 to TRBJ2-7, with D hard to call. CDR3 region: CASSQGARREQYF. The CDR3 DNA reads as TGCGCCAGCAGCCAAGGGGCTAGACGCGAGCAGTACTTC.